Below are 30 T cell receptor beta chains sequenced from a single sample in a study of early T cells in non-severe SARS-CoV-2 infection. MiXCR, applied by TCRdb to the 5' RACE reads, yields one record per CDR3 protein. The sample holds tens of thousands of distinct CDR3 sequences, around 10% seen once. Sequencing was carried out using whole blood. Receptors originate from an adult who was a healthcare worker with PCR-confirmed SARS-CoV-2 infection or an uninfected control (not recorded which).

CDR3 DNA sequence: TGTGCCAGCAGTTACTCACAGGGAACAGATACGCAGTATTTT. This sequence encodes CASSYSQGTDTQYF. The chain combines TRBV6-5 with TRBJ2-3; maybe TRBD1 (6 bases). The CDR3 has 14 residues. Per germline, CDR1 MNHEY and CDR2 SVGAGI. V lost 0 bases to trimming and J lost 3 bases, with 7 bases between them.

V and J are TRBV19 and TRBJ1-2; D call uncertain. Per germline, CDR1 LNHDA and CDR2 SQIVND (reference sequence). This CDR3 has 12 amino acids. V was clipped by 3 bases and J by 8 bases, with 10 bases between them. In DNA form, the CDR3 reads TGTGCCAGTAGTATTTCAGCGGGAGGCTACACCTTC. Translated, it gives CASSISAGGYTF.

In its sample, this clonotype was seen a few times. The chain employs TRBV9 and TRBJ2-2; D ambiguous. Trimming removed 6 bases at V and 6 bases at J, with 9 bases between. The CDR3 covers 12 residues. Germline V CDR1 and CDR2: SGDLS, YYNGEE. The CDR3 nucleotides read TGTGCCAGCACCCCCGTCTCCGGGGAGCTGTTTTTT. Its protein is CASTPVSGELFF.

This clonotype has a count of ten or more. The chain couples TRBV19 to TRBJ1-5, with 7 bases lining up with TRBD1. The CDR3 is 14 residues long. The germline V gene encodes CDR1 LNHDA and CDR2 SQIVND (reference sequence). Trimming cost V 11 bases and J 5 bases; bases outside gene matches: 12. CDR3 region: CASGGGQRDQPQHF. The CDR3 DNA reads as TGTGCCTCGGGCGGGGGACAGAGAGATCAGCCCCAGCATTTT.

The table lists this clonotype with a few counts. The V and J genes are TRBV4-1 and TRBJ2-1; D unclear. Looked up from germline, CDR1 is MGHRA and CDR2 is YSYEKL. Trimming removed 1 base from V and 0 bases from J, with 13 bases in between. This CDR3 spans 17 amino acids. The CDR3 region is CASSQVYTGVSYNEQFF. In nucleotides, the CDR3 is TGCGCCAGCAGCCAAGTCTATACTGGAGTCTCCTACAATGAGCAGTTCTTC.

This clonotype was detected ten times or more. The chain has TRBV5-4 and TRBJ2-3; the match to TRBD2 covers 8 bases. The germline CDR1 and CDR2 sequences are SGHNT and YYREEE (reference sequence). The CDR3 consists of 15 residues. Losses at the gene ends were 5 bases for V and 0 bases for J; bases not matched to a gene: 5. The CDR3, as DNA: TGTGCCAGCAGTCGGGGGGGCGTGAGCACAGATACGCAGTATTTT. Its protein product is CASSRGGVSTDTQYF.

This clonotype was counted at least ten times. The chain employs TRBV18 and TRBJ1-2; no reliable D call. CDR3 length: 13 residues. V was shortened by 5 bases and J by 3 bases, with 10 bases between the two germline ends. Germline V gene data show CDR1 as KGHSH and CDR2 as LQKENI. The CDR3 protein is CASSVIGDYGYTF. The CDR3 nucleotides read TGTGCCAGCTCAGTGATTGGCGACTATGGCTACACCTTC.

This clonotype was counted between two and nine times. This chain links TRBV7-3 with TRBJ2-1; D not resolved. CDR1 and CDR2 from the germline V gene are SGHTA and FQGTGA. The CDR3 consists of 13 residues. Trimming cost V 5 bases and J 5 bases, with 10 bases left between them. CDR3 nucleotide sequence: TGTGCCAGCAGCCGCAACTATAACAATGAGCAGTTCTTC. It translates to CASSRNYNNEQFF.

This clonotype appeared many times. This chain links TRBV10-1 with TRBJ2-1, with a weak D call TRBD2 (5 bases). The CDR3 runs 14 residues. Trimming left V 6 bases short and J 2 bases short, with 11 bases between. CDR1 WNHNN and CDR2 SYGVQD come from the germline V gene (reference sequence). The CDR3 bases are TGCGCCAGCAGCCCTCACGGGGCCTACAATGAGCAGTTCTTC. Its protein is CASSPHGAYNEQFF.

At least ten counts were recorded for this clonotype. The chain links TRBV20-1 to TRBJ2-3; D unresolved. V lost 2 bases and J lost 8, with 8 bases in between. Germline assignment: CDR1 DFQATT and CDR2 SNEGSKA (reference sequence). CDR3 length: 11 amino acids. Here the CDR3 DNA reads TGCAGTGCTAGACCCACCCCTACGCAGTATTTT. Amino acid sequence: CSARPTPTQYF.

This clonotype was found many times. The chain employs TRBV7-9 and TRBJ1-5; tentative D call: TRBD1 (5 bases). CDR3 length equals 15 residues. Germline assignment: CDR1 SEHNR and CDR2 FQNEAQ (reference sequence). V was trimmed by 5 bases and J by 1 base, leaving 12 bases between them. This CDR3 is CASSPPGSSNQPQHF. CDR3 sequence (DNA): TGTGCCAGCAGCCCCCCAGGGAGCAGCAATCAGCCCCAGCATTTT.

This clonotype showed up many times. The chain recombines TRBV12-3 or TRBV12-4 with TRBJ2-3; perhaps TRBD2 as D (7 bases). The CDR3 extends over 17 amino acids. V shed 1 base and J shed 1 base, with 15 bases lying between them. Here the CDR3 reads CASSLVGGALGTDTQYF. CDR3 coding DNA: TGTGCCAGCAGTTTAGTAGGGGGGGCCCTAGGCACAGATACGCAGTATTTT.

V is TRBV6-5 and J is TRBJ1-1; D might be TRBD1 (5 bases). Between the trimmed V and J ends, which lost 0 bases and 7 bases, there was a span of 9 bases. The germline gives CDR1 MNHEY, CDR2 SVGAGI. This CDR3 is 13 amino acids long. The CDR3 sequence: CASSYSGGNEAFF. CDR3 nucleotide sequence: TGTGCCAGCAGTTACTCGGGGGGAAATGAAGCTTTCTTT.

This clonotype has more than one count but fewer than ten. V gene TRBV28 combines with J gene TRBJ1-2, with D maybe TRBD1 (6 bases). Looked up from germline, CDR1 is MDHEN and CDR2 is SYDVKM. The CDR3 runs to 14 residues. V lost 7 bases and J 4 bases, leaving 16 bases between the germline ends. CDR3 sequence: CASTIGGARYGYTF. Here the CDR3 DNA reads TGTGCCAGCACCATAGGGGGGGCTCGCTATGGCTACACCTTC.

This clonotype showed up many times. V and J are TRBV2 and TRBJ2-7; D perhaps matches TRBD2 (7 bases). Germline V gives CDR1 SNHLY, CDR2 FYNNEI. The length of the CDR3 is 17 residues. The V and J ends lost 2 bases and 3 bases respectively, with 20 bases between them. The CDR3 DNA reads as TGTGCCAGCAGTGAATCTGGCTCGGGGGGCACCATCTACGAGCAGTACTTC. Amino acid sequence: CASSESGSGGTIYEQYF.

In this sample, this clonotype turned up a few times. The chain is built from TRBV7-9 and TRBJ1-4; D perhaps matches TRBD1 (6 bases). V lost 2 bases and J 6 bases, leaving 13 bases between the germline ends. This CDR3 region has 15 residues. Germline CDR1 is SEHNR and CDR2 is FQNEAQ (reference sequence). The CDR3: CASSLSSGGYEKLFF. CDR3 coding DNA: TGTGCCAGCAGCTTATCGTCTGGGGGCTATGAAAAACTGTTTTTT.

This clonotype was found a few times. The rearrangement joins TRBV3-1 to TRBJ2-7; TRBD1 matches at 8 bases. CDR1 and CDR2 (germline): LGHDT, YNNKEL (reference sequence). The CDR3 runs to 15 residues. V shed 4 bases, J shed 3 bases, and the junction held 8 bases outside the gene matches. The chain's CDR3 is CASSRGTGGNYEQYF. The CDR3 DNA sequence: TGTGCCAGCAGCCGGGGGACAGGCGGAAACTACGAGCAGTACTTC.

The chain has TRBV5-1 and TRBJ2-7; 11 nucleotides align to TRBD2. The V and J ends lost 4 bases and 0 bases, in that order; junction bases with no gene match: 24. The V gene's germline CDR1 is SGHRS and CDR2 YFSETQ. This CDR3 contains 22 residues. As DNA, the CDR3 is TGCGCCAGCAGCACTATTGGCCGTACCCATAATAGCGGGAGGGAATACTCCTACGAGCAGTACTTC. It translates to CASSTIGRTHNSGREYSYEQYF.

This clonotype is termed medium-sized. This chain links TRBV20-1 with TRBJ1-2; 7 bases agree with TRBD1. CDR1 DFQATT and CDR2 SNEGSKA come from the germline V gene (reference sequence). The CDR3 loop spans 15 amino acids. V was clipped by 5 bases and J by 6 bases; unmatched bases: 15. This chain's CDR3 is CSALNNRGAANGYTF. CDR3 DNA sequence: TGCAGTGCTCTTAACAACAGGGGCGCAGCAAATGGCTACACCTTC.

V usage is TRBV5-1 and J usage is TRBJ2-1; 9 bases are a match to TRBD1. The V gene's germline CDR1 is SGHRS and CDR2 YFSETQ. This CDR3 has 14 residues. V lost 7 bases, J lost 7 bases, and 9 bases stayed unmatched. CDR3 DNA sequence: TGCGCCAGCGCCCCCGGGACAGGGATGAATGAGCAGTTCTTC. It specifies CASAPGTGMNEQFF.

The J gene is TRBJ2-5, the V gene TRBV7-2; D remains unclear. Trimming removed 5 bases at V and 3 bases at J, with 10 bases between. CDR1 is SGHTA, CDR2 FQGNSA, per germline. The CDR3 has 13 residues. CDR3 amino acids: CASSAHQKETQYF. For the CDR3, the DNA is TGTGCCAGCAGCGCGCACCAAAAAGAGACCCAGTACTTC.

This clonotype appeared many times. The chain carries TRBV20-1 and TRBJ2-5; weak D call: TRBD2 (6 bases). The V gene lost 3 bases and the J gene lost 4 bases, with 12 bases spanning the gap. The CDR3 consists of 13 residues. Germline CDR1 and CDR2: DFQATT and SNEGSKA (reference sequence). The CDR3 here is CSARDPGGETQYF. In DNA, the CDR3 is TGCAGTGCTAGGGATCCCGGGGGAGAGACCCAGTACTTC.

CDR3 protein: CSVGGGTLSYNEQFF. The CDR3 DNA sequence: TGCAGCGTTGGGGGCGGGACTCTCTCCTACAATGAGCAGTTCTTC. This rearrangement joins TRBV29-1 to TRBJ2-1; TRBD2 is a possible D gene (6 bases). The CDR3 runs 15 residues. Trimming stripped 4 bases from V and 0 bases from J, with 13 bases between. Germline V lookup: CDR1 SQVTM, CDR2 ANQGSEA.

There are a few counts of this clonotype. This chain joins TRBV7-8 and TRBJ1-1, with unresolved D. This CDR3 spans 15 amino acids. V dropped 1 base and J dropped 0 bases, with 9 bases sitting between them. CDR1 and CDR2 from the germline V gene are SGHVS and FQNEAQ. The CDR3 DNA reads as TGTGCCAGCAGCTTAGAGTTACGCCTGAACACTGAAGCTTTCTTT. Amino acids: CASSLELRLNTEAFF.

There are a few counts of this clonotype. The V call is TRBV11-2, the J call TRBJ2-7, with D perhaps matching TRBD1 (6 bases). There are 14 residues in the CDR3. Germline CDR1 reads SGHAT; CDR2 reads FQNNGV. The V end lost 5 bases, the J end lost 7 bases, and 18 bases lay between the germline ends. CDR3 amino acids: CASSQQGAQGEQYF. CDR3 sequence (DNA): TGTGCCAGCAGCCAACAGGGTGCCCAGGGTGAGCAGTACTTC.

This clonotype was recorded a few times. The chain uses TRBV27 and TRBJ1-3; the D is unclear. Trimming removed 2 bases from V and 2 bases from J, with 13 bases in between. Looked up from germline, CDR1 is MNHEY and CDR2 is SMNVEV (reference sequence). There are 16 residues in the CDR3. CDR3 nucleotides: TGTGCCAGCAGTTTACGCCCCGGAGCCCCTGGAAACACCATATATTTT. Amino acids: CASSLRPGAPGNTIYF.

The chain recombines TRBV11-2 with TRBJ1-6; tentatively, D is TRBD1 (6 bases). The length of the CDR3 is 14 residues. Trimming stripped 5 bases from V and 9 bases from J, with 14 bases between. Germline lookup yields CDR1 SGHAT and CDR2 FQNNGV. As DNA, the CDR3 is TGTGCCAGCAGCCTGGGCAGGGGAAGTTCACCCCTCCACTTT. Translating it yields CASSLGRGSSPLHF.

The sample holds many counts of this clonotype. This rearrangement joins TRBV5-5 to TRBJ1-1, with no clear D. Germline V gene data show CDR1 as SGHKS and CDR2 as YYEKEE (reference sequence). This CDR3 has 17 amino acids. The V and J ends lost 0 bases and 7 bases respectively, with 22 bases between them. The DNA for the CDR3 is TGTGCCAGCAGCTTGGAGGGAGGATGGATATCTGATAATGAAGCTTTCTTT. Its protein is CASSLEGGWISDNEAFF.

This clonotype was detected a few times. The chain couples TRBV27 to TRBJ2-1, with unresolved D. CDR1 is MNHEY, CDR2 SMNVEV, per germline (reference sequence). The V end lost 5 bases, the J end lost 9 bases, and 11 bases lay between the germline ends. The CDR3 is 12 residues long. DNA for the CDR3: TGTGCCAGCAGTATTCCCCTTGGTGAGCAGTTCTTC. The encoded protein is CASSIPLGEQFF.

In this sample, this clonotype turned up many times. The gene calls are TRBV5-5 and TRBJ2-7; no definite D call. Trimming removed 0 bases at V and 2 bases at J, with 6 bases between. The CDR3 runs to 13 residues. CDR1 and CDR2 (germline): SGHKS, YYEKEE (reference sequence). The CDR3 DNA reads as TGTGCCAGCAGCTTGGACAGACCCTACGAGCAGTACTTC. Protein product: CASSLDRPYEQYF.